This entry lists 27 T cell receptor beta chains sequenced from one sample in a study of cytomegalovirus exposure and HLA in healthy donors (dated by TCRdb to between 2016 and 2019). Library construction relied on the immunoSEQ multiplex PCR assay. For the multiplex PCR, a mixture combining 60 forward primers for TCR Vbeta segments and 13 reverse primers for TCR Jbeta segments was used. In its TCRdb copy, this immuneACCESS table keeps in-frame sequences only and misses some clones. Where compared with another copy, unresolved V genes explain less than half of these, and the others have no known cause. The sample table records hundreds of thousands of clones; around 65% of these occur just once. Jointly, the top ten make up 2% to 2.5% of the sample. The sequencing sample was made of PBMCs. The receptors originated from a female donor in good health and CMV-seronegative.

The V call is TRBV5-6, the J call TRBJ1-1, with D uncertain. V shed 1 base and J shed 5 bases, with 9 bases lying between them. The CDR3 has 13 amino acids. Germline V lookup: CDR1 SGHDT, CDR2 YYEEEE. The CDR3 reads CASSLPSLTEAFF. CDR3 nucleotide sequence: TGTGCCAGCAGCTTGCCTAGTCTGACTGAAGCTTTCTTT.

Only a few counts were recorded for this clone. V usage is TRBV6-1 and J usage is TRBJ2-6, with TRBD1 as a possible D gene (5 bases). CDR1 and CDR2 (germline): MNHNS, SASEGT. V was shortened by 11 bases and J by 0 bases, with 14 bases between the two germline ends. The CDR3 loop spans 15 amino acids. The CDR3 sequence: CAGAPGSSGANVLTF. For the CDR3, the DNA is TGTGCCGGAGCGCCAGGGTCCTCTGGGGCCAACGTCCTGACTTTC.

V gene TRBV19 combines with J gene TRBJ1-5, with 9 bases identical to TRBD1. The length of the CDR3 is 14 residues. CDR1 LNHDA and CDR2 SQIVND come from the germline V gene (reference sequence). The J segment lost 6 bases and the V segment lost 3 bases, leaving 3 bases of the junction unmatched. The CDR3 DNA reads TGTGCCAGTAGTATCACAGGGGGCCTTCAGCCCCAGCATTTT. It yields the protein CASSITGGLQPQHF.

V and J are TRBV9 and TRBJ2-5; TRBD2 aligns across 9 bases. Germline CDR1 reads SGDLS; CDR2 reads YYNGEE. Losses at the gene ends were 4 bases for V and 5 bases for J; bases not matched to a gene: 3. The CDR3 totals 13 residues. CDR3: CASSLAGAETQYF. The CDR3 DNA reads as TGTGCCAGCAGCTTAGCGGGAGCTGAGACCCAGTACTTC.

V gene TRBV5-1 combines with J gene TRBJ1-5; D is perhaps TRBD1 (6 bases). Germline CDR1 reads SGHRS; CDR2 reads YFSETQ. The CDR3 extends over 16 amino acids. V was clipped by 6 bases and J by 4 bases, with 20 bases between them. The CDR3 DNA is TGCGCCAGCACCACCCCGGTTACCCAGGGGAATCAGCCCCAGCATTTT. Protein: CASTTPVTQGNQPQHF.

The rearrangement links TRBV12-5 to TRBJ2-7; no definite D call. This CDR3 region has 17 residues. V lost 2 bases and J lost 4, with 21 bases in between. Germline assignment: CDR1 LGHNT and CDR2 FRNRAP. The CDR3: CASGLLNPGRSSYEQYF. CDR3 nucleotide sequence: TGTGCTAGTGGTTTGCTCAACCCGGGTCGATCGTCTTACGAGCAGTACTTC. Together with reference TRBV12-5 and TRBJ2-7, the CDR3 gives the full variable domain: DARVTQTPRHKVTEMGQEVTMRCQPILGHNTVFWYRQTMMQGLELLAYFRNRAPLDDSGMPKDRFSAEMPDATLATLKIQPSEPRDSAVYFCASGLLNPGRSSYEQYFGPGTRLTVT.

V usage is TRBV4-1 and J usage is TRBJ2-4; D is perhaps TRBD2 (6 bases). In germline, CDR1 is MGHRA, CDR2 YSYEKL. Trimming pared 0 bases from V and 5 bases from J, leaving 11 bases between. The CDR3 has 15 residues. CDR3 nucleotides: TGCGCCAGCAGCCAAGATAGCGGACAACAAAACATTCAGTACTTC. Translating it yields CASSQDSGQQNIQYF.

The gene calls are TRBV10-1 and TRBJ2-1, with TRBD2 matching over 9 bases. Trimming removed 3 bases from V and 6 bases from J; junction bases left unmatched: 3. The V gene's germline CDR1 is WNHNN and CDR2 SYGVQD (reference sequence). The CDR3 extends over 14 amino acids. CDR3 in DNA: TGCGCCAGCAGTGATAGCGGGAGCGCCAATGAGCAGTTCTTC. It codes for CASSDSGSANEQFF.

With respect to this clone: Other DNA sequences from this sample encode an identical CDR3 as well. This chain joins TRBV7-2 and TRBJ2-7, with TRBD2 identical over 9 bases. The germline gives CDR1 SGHTA, CDR2 FQGNSA. The CDR3 runs to 14 residues. With V trimmed by 5 bases and J by 3 bases, 5 bases remained unmatched. The CDR3: CASSLGGRVYEQYF. The CDR3 nucleotides read TGTGCCAGCAGCCTGGGCGGGAGGGTCTACGAGCAGTACTTC.

There are a few counts of this clone. The chain couples TRBV27 to TRBJ2-7; D uncertain. Germline lookup yields CDR1 MNHEY and CDR2 SMNVEV (reference sequence). V was pared by 8 bases and J by 0 bases, with 11 bases between. The CDR3 loop spans 13 amino acids. The CDR3 bases are TGTGCCAGCCAAGCGTTGAGCTCCTACGAGCAGTACTTC. It encodes CASQALSSYEQYF.

The chain uses TRBV15 and TRBJ2-1, with a possible D match to TRBD2 (6 bases). The germline V and J ends were trimmed by 1 base and 7 bases, with 11 bases remaining between them. Germline values: CDR1 LNHNV, CDR2 YYDKDF (reference sequence). The CDR3 runs 14 residues. CDR3 bases: TGTGCCACCAGCAGAGGCGGGATTCGGAATGAGCAGTTCTTC. Amino acid sequence: CATSRGGIRNEQFF. The variable domain in full, with the rest retrieved from reference TRBV15 and TRBJ2-1, is DAMVIQNPRYQVTQFGKPVTLSCSQTLNHNVMYWYQQKSSQAPKLLFHYYDKDFNNEADTPDNFQSRRPNTSFCFLDIRSPGLGDTAMYLCATSRGGIRNEQFFGPGTRLTVL.

As regards this clone: Likely a read error: the CDR3 ends without its conserved phenylalanine or tryptophan. The DNA is left out, because the CDR3 cannot be placed on it with certainty; the CDR3 is given as TCRdb lists it. The rearrangement uses TRBV21-1 and TRBJ1-1. TRBV21-1 is assigned pseudogene status. The CDR3 is 9 residues long, counting both termini. CDR3 loop: CASSLVTYL.

V is TRBV6-1 and J is TRBJ1-1; tentatively, D is TRBD1 (6 bases). V was trimmed by 7 bases and J by 0 bases, leaving 12 bases between them. The CDR3 is made up of 14 amino acids. Per germline, CDR1 MNHNS and CDR2 SASEGT. DNA of the CDR3: TGTGCCAGCACTCCAGGACAGTTGAACACTGAAGCTTTCTTT. Translated, it gives CASTPGQLNTEAFF.

This clone has only a few counts. This rearrangement joins TRBV6-1 to TRBJ1-4; 8 bases agree with TRBD1. Germline-derived CDR1 and CDR2 are MNHNS and SASEGT. V lost 5 bases, J lost 4 bases, and 6 bases stayed unmatched. This CDR3 region has 15 residues. The CDR3 loop is CASSPSGGLNEKLFF. Written as DNA, the CDR3 is TGTGCCAGCAGTCCTTCAGGGGGCCTTAATGAAAAACTGTTTTTT.

The sample holds a few counts of this clone. The genes are TRBV6-1 and TRBJ1-4; D is uncertain. The CDR3 contains 16 residues. V lost 0 bases, J lost 7 bases, and 15 bases lay in between. Germline V gene sequence: CDR1 MNHNS, CDR2 SASEGT. CDR3 protein: CASSEAVGSVSEKLFF. The CDR3 DNA is TGTGCCAGCAGTGAAGCTGTCGGCAGCGTATCTGAAAAACTGTTTTTT.

The CDR3 here is CATSRVWRDGYTF. The CDR3 DNA reads TGTGCCACCAGCAGAGTGTGGCGGGACGGCTACACCTTC. The J gene is TRBJ1-2, the V gene TRBV15; D perhaps matches TRBD1 (5 bases). CDR3 length: 13 amino acids. The V and J ends lost 1 base and 8 bases respectively, with 11 bases between them. Germline assignment: CDR1 LNHNV and CDR2 YYDKDF (reference sequence).

This chain connects TRBV6-1 to TRBJ1-4; D remains unclear. CDR3 length: 12 amino acids. V was pared by 9 bases and J by 3 bases, with 8 bases between. Germline V gives CDR1 MNHNS, CDR2 SASEGT. CDR3 nucleotides: TGTGCCAGTTCACGGGCTAATGAAAAACTGTTTTTT. Translated: CASSRANEKLFF.

This chain uses TRBV11-3 with TRBJ2-1; 10 bases are shared with TRBD2. Germline V gene data show CDR1 as SGHNT and CDR2 as YENEEA. The V and J ends lost 2 bases and 2 bases, in that order; junction bases with no gene match: 3. This CDR3 has 16 amino acids. This chain's CDR3 is CASSLSSGSPYNEQFF. The CDR3 DNA reads TGTGCCAGCAGCTTATCTAGCGGGAGTCCCTACAATGAGCAGTTCTTC.

This clone was seen a few times. The V and J genes are TRBV14 and TRBJ2-5; D gene ambiguous. This CDR3 comprises 12 residues. Germline CDR1 SGHDN, CDR2 FVKESK. The V end was cut by 4 bases, the J end by 4 bases, with 7 bases between. The CDR3 spells CASSPTRETQYF. The CDR3 DNA sequence: TGTGCCAGCAGCCCCACAAGAGAGACCCAGTACTTC.

The chain links TRBV12-5 to TRBJ1-5; 8 bases fit TRBD1. This CDR3 has 16 residues. The J segment lost 7 bases and the V segment lost 6 bases, leaving 14 bases of the junction unmatched. From germline, CDR1 is LGHNT and CDR2 FRNRAP. CDR3 nucleotides: TGTGCTAGTGGAAGGACGGACAGGGAAGGATCGCAGCCCCAGCATTTT. Protein sequence: CASGRTDREGSQPQHF.

V usage is TRBV7-9 and J usage is TRBJ2-2; TRBD2 is a possible D gene (6 bases). Trimming removed 5 bases at V and 6 bases at J, with 16 bases between. This CDR3 has 15 residues. Germline V gives CDR1 SEHNR, CDR2 FQNEAQ (reference sequence). This CDR3 reads CASSRPRLGAGELFF. The CDR3, as DNA: TGTGCCAGCAGCAGACCGCGACTAGGGGCCGGGGAGCTGTTTTTT.

V and J are TRBV4-1 and TRBJ2-1; 8 bases align to TRBD1. V dropped 1 base and J dropped 5; count of bases not matched to a gene: 7. There are 16 residues in the CDR3. Germline assignment: CDR1 MGHRA and CDR2 YSYEKL. The CDR3, as DNA: TGCGCCAGCAGCCAAGTCCCCGGGACAGGTCACAATGAGCAGTTCTTC. It specifies CASSQVPGTGHNEQFF.

The rearrangement uses TRBV7-9 and TRBJ1-4, with D possibly TRBD1 on 5 matching bases. Germline CDR1 SEHNR, CDR2 FQNEAQ (reference sequence). Between the trimmed V and J ends, which lost 4 bases and 8 bases, there was a span of 11 bases. The CDR3 length is 13 residues. In DNA form, the CDR3 reads TGTGCCAGCAGCTCCCCTCAGGGAGAAAAACTGTTTTTT. This codes for CASSSPQGEKLFF.

This chain joins TRBV2 and TRBJ2-2; 15 bases match TRBD2. Germline-derived CDR1 and CDR2 are SNHLY and FYNNEI. The CDR3 is 15 amino acids. The V and J ends lost 6 bases and 8 bases, in that order; junction bases with no gene match: 4. DNA of the CDR3: TGTGCCAGCAGGGGGACTAGCGGGGGGATTGGGGAGCTGTTTTTT. Its translation is CASRGTSGGIGELFF.

The V and J genes are TRBV11-2 and TRBJ1-3; 8 bases line up with TRBD1. Trimming removed 3 bases from V and 5 bases from J; junction bases left unmatched: 9. Germline CDR1 SGHAT, CDR2 FQNNGV. The CDR3 contains 16 residues. The CDR3 protein is CASSFEKGTGRNTIYF. In DNA form, the CDR3 reads TGTGCCAGCAGCTTCGAGAAAGGGACAGGCCGAAACACCATATATTTT.

The chain links TRBV10-2 to TRBJ2-7; D not certain. The CDR3 length is 11 residues. Germline CDR1 is WSHSY and CDR2 is SAAADI. The V end was cut by 2 bases, the J end by 7 bases, with 6 bases between. The CDR3: CASSEPGEQYF. The DNA of the CDR3 is TGCGCCAGCAGTGAGCCGGGTGAGCAGTACTTC.

The chain has TRBV11-3 and TRBJ2-3; D possibly corresponds to TRBD2 (6 bases). Trimming took off 3 bases at V and 5 bases at J, with 15 bases between the two ends. CDR3 length: 15 amino acids. Looked up from germline, CDR1 is SGHNT and CDR2 is YENEEA. CDR3 DNA: TGTGCCAGCAGCTTTGGTGGGAGGTATGGAGATACGCAGTATTTT. It yields the protein CASSFGGRYGDTQYF.